This entry concerns a single TCR beta chain. The sample belongs to a study of blood T cell repertoires in COVID-19. Germline V gene lookup returns CDR1 SEHNR and CDR2 FQNEAQ (reference sequence). The CDR3 sequence is 17 residues long. The ends lost 1 base at V and 3 bases at J; junction bases unmatched: 7. Here immunoSEQ multiplex PCR was the method, and the copy in TCRdb shows in-frame clones only, minus some. The sample has under 250,000 clones, over 65% seen once; the top ten hold about 2.5%. The J gene is TRBJ1-5, the V gene TRBV7-9, with 9 positions matching TRBD1. The receptor was isolated from a woman in her 70s with active or convalescent COVID-19. The sample taken for sequencing was peripheral blood. The CDR3 sequence is CASSLGTTGGINQPQHF. CDR3 nucleotide sequence: TGTGCCAGCAGCTTAGGGACGACAGGGGGAATCAATCAGCCCCAGCATTTT.